This section outlines one T cell receptor (beta chain) sequence together with its context. The repertoire was sequenced with immunoSEQ multiplex PCR; TCRdb's copy has only in-frame clones and lacks some. In the table there are roughly 2 million clones, 90% to 97% of which are singletons. The V end lost 6 bases, the J end lost 1 base, and 22 bases lay between the germline ends. CDR3 size: 18 residues. The germline gives CDR1 SGHRS, CDR2 YFSETQ. This record comes from a study of shared clonotypes between healthy human individuals. Study information: Donor composition was a couple of women and a few men, aged 18 to 49.

Sequencing was carried out using naive CD4+ T cells sorted from blood. The subset is: CD45RA+ positively selected. V usage is TRBV5-1 and J usage is TRBJ1-4; D not certain. This sequence originates from a man between 18 and 35 years old in good health. The DNA for the CDR3 is TGCGCCAGCATAGGACCTAAAAATCCCTGGGTAACTAATGAAAAACTGTTTTTT. Protein sequence: CASIGPKNPWVTNEKLFF.